The TCR beta chain described here comes from a study of T cells in localized non-small cell lung cancer. Study-level findings and limits: Longer overall survival was seen with higher T cell density measured in blood. A median of around 60 clones ranked among the top 100 in tumor appeared in adjacent lung. Uninvolved adjacent lung, not tumor, had the highest T cell clonality.

TCRdb keeps only in-frame clones here, not all; method: immunoSEQ multiplex PCR. This sample has approximately 22,000 clones, with around 90% found just once. This CDR3 has 15 residues. The germline V gene encodes CDR1 MNHEY and CDR2 SMNVEV (reference sequence). V was clipped by 6 bases and J by 2 bases, with 15 bases between them. Regarding this clone: Its target is not known.

The sample consisted of peripheral blood, taken before any cancer treatment. The receptor comes from a male donor aged 60 or over with stage I squamous cell lung carcinoma. V is TRBV27 and J is TRBJ2-3; D is perhaps TRBD1 (5 bases). CDR3 nucleotide sequence: TGTGCCAGCAGCTGGCGCAGGGCCCTCACAGATACGCAGTATTTT. Protein: CASSWRRALTDTQYF.